Shown below are 22 T cell receptor beta chains from a single sample sequenced in a study of CXCR3-negative and CXCR3-positive naive CD8 T cells. Study-wide results and limits: Against CXCR3-negative naive cells, CXCR3-positive naive cells showed more hydrophobic TRB CDR3s.

The TRB libraries of cDNA were built by UMI-labeled 5' RACE. Each CDR3 protein gets one entry in TCRdb, which reprocessed the 5' RACE reads and gives no DNA. This table lists roughly 93,000 distinct CDR3 sequences. These receptors' antigens are unknown. The sequenced sample was naive CXCR3+ CD8+ T cells from blood. Subset defined: CD45RO-CCR7+CD27+CD95- naive CD8+ T cells expressing CXCR3 (TNR3+). Receptor source: a human donor in good health. Some clones in this sample may be carry-over from other donors' samples.

The J gene is TRBJ2-1, the V gene TRBV14. This CDR3 is 17 amino acids long. Germline CDR1 SGHDN, CDR2 FVKESK. This chain's CDR3 is CASSQDLGRGVNNEQFF.

This rearrangement joins TRBV4-3 to TRBJ2-1; TCRdb indicates TRBD1, and absent DNA this call remains unverified. The CDR3 consists of 13 residues. The germline CDR1 and CDR2 sequences are LGHNA and YSLEER. The CDR3 loop reads CASSQDPPGEQFF.

V usage is TRBV6-5 and J usage is TRBJ1-5; the D call from TCRdb, TRBD1, cannot be confirmed without DNA. The germline gives CDR1 MNHEY, CDR2 SVGAGI. CDR3 length: 17 residues. CDR3 amino acids: CASSSTGTDYSNQPQHF.

The rearrangement links TRBV4-3 to TRBJ1-2. The CDR3 extends over 15 amino acids. Germline V gives CDR1 LGHNA, CDR2 YSLEER. CDR3 protein: CASSDSLGSIDGYTF.

This chain links TRBV6-4 with TRBJ2-1; lacking DNA, the TRBD2 call made by TCRdb goes unchecked. The CDR3 has 15 amino acids. Germline lookup yields CDR1 MRHNA and CDR2 SNTAGT. The CDR3: CASSGTSGGYNEQFF.

This CDR3 is CASLEGRQETQYF. V is TRBV6-6 and J is TRBJ2-5; the D call from TCRdb, TRBD1, cannot be confirmed without DNA. The CDR3 totals 13 residues. Germline assignment: CDR1 MNHNY and CDR2 SVGAGI (reference sequence).

This chain links TRBV29-1 with TRBJ2-1; TCRdb selects TRBD2, and the lack of DNA leaves this call unchecked. The CDR3 runs to 13 residues. CDR1 is SQVTM, CDR2 ANQGSEA, per germline. CDR3 loop: CTLRQGAYNEQFF.

This chain's CDR3 is CASSFGGGEKLFF. The chain combines TRBV12-3 or TRBV12-4 with TRBJ1-4; TCRdb's D call of TRBD1 is untestable without DNA. The CDR3 spans 13 residues.

The chain carries TRBV14 and TRBJ2-2; TCRdb reports TRBD1, a call that lacks DNA to check it against. Per the germline V gene, CDR1 is SGHDN and CDR2 is FVKESK. This CDR3 contains 14 residues. CDR3 residues: CASSRQGPTGELFF.

This rearrangement joins TRBV7-6 to TRBJ2-1; checking the TCRdb D call of TRBD2 is not possible without DNA. The germline V gene encodes CDR1 SGHVS and CDR2 FNYEAQ. The CDR3 length is 18 residues. CDR3 protein: CASSPQGLAGTGGNEQFF.

The chain links TRBV14 to TRBJ2-7. The CDR3 is 14 residues long. Germline V lookup: CDR1 SGHDN, CDR2 FVKESK. The CDR3 is CASSQGWGTYEQYF.

V and J are TRBV5-1 and TRBJ2-7. Germline V gives CDR1 SGHRS, CDR2 YFSETQ. The CDR3 runs to 14 residues. The CDR3 loop reads CASSGLDSSYEQYF.

The rearrangement joins TRBV7-9 to TRBJ2-3; the TCRdb D gene call, TRBD1, has no DNA to confirm it. The CDR3 is 17 residues long. The V gene's germline CDR1 is SEHNR and CDR2 FQNEAQ (reference sequence). The CDR3 here is CASRIPSGDSSTDTQYF.

The chain has TRBV7-9 and TRBJ2-7; the TRBD1 assignment by TCRdb is unverifiable without DNA. The CDR3 sequence is 14 residues long. CDR1 SEHNR and CDR2 FQNEAQ come from the germline V gene (reference sequence). CDR3 sequence reads: CASSPTGTGLEQYF.

The V call is TRBV6-2 or TRBV6-3, the J call TRBJ2-1; TCRdb picks TRBD2, but there is no DNA to check that call. This CDR3 region has 16 residues. Germline V gene lookup returns CDR1 MNHEY and CDR2 SVGEGT. The CDR3 is CASSYTGASRANEQFF.

V usage is TRBV6-2 or TRBV6-3 and J usage is TRBJ1-4; the TCRdb D gene call, TRBD1, has no DNA to confirm it. CDR1 is MNHEY, CDR2 SVGEGT, per germline. The CDR3 has 17 residues. CDR3 loop: CASSYFDPGTYNEKLFF.

This chain links TRBV20-1 with TRBJ2-1; the TCRdb D gene call, TRBD2, has no DNA to confirm it. Germline V gene sequence: CDR1 DFQATT, CDR2 SNEGSKA (reference sequence). This CDR3 has 14 residues. The chain's CDR3 is CSAASGGGFNEQFF.

The CDR3 loop is CASSHYYEQYF. The J gene is TRBJ2-7, the V gene TRBV12-3 or TRBV12-4. The CDR3 extends over 11 amino acids.

The V call is TRBV29-1, the J call TRBJ1-1; the D call from TCRdb, TRBD1, cannot be confirmed without DNA. Germline V CDR1 and CDR2: SQVTM, ANQGSEA. The CDR3 has 13 amino acids. CDR3 protein: CSVPDRGTPEAFF.

The chain is built from TRBV12-3 or TRBV12-4 and TRBJ2-5; TCRdb calls TRBD1, which cannot be checked without DNA. CDR3 length: 14 residues. The CDR3 spells CASSTTGQGGTQYF.

The rearrangement uses TRBV6-2 or TRBV6-3 and TRBJ1-1. The length of the CDR3 is 13 residues. From germline, CDR1 is MNHEY and CDR2 SVGEGT. The CDR3 reads CASLGPMNTEAFF.

This chain connects TRBV4-2 to TRBJ2-1; TCRdb proposes TRBD1, but this gene call is untestable without DNA. The length of the CDR3 is 16 residues. Per the germline V gene, CDR1 is LGHNA and CDR2 is YNFKEQ. The CDR3 sequence is CASSQDPQGDYNEQFF.